This entry lists 14 T cell receptor beta chains sequenced from one sample in a study of control samples from healthy donors and cancer patients. Produced via immunoSEQ multiplex PCR; TCRdb's table is partial and in-frame only. The sample contains about 65,000 clones, 90% of which appear only once. Sequencing input: PBMCs. The receptors here all came from a woman aged 50 to 60 with colorectal cancer.

This chain joins TRBV6-5 and TRBJ1-1; no definite D call. This CDR3 has 14 residues. The V end was cut by 6 bases, the J end by 1 base, with 12 bases between. Germline V lookup: CDR1 MNHEY, CDR2 SVGAGI. CDR3 sequence: CASRSNRGNTEAFF. In DNA form, the CDR3 reads TGTGCCAGCAGGTCTAACAGAGGGAACACTGAAGCTTTCTTT.

This chain joins TRBV19 and TRBJ2-3, with D perhaps given as TRBD1 or TRBD2 (5 bases each). CDR1 LNHDA and CDR2 SQIVND come from the germline V gene (reference sequence). This CDR3 has 15 amino acids. Trimming removed 3 bases at V and 4 bases at J, with 14 bases between. The CDR3 region is CASSIRDAVSDTQYF. The CDR3 DNA follows: TGTGCCAGTAGTATCCGGGACGCGGTGTCAGATACGCAGTATTTT.

This clone has just a few counts. V usage is TRBV2 and J usage is TRBJ1-1, with D hard to call. V shed 1 base and J shed 5 bases, with 5 bases lying between them. From germline, CDR1 is SNHLY and CDR2 FYNNEI. The CDR3 has 12 amino acids. The CDR3 DNA is TGTGCCAGCAGTGAAGGTACTACTGAAGCTTTCTTT. It translates to CASSEGTTEAFF.

A remark on this clone: Other DNA sequences within the sample encode an identical CDR3. This chain links TRBV7-9 with TRBJ2-7; no clear D gene. The germline V gene encodes CDR1 SEHNR and CDR2 FQNEAQ (reference sequence). The CDR3 loop spans 11 amino acids. V was cut by 2 bases and J by 4 bases, with 3 bases left in between. The CDR3 loop reads CASSLSYEQYF. CDR3 DNA: TGTGCCAGCAGCTTATCATACGAGCAGTACTTC.

The V and J genes are TRBV6-4 and TRBJ1-3; D is uncertain. Germline assignment: CDR1 MRHNA and CDR2 SNTAGT. V was pared by 7 bases and J by 4 bases, with 23 bases between. The CDR3 totals 17 residues. In DNA form, the CDR3 reads TGTGCCAGCATCCCGATTCCAGCCCCAAGGGAAGGAAACACCATATATTTT. It yields the protein CASIPIPAPREGNTIYF.

The J gene is TRBJ2-7, the V gene TRBV27; 9 bases fit TRBD2. The CDR3 totals 15 residues. Unmatched junction bases numbered 6, after V lost 5 bases and J lost 1 base. In germline, CDR1 is MNHEY, CDR2 SMNVEV (reference sequence). The CDR3 sequence is CASSRLAGKSYEQYF. DNA for the CDR3: TGTGCCAGCAGTCGCCTAGCGGGGAAATCCTACGAGCAGTACTTC.

The genes are TRBV19 and TRBJ2-1; D is unclear. With 8 bases removed from V and 6 bases from J, the gap between germline ends came to 14 bases. The CDR3 is 13 residues long. Germline V lookup: CDR1 LNHDA, CDR2 SQIVND (reference sequence). CDR3: CASVGPSPNEQFF. The CDR3 DNA is TGTGCCAGTGTTGGGCCATCCCCCAATGAGCAGTTCTTC.

The rearrangement uses TRBV5-1 and TRBJ2-7; D is ambiguous. Germline V lookup: CDR1 SGHRS, CDR2 YFSETQ. The CDR3 loop spans 15 amino acids. The V end was cut by 0 bases, the J end by 5 bases, with 15 bases between. The CDR3: CASSLGPQESHEQYF. Here the CDR3 DNA reads TGCGCCAGCAGCTTGGGGCCGCAAGAAAGCCACGAGCAGTACTTC.

The chain uses TRBV27 and TRBJ2-7; TRBD2 might be the D (5 bases). The CDR3 length is 14 residues. Germline assignment: CDR1 MNHEY and CDR2 SMNVEV (reference sequence). V gave up 7 bases and J gave up 0 bases, with 13 bases separating them. DNA for the CDR3: TGTGCCAGCAAGGTGTCGGGAAGCTCCTACGAGCAGTACTTC. It codes for CASKVSGSSYEQYF.

V usage is TRBV5-6 and J usage is TRBJ1-2; TRBD1 agrees at 9 bases. Per the germline V gene, CDR1 is SGHDT and CDR2 is YYEEEE. J gave up 2 bases and V 2 bases, and 10 bases lay outside the gene matches. The CDR3 sequence is 17 residues long. CDR3 DNA sequence: TGTGCCAGCAGCTTTGCAGGGACAGGGAGCGGCAACTATGGCTACACCTTC. Amino acids: CASSFAGTGSGNYGYTF.

This clone is a singleton in its sample. The rearrangement links TRBV28 to TRBJ1-2, with D possibly matching TRBD1 (5 bases). Germline values: CDR1 MDHEN, CDR2 SYDVKM. The CDR3 consists of 16 residues. Trimming removed 3 bases from V and 2 bases from J, with 16 bases in between. The CDR3 DNA sequence: TGTGCCAGCAGTTTTACCCGGGGCCTTCGGAACTATGGCTACACCTTC. Amino acids: CASSFTRGLRNYGYTF.

V is TRBV29-1 and J is TRBJ1-1; D ambiguous. Per the germline V gene, CDR1 is SQVTM and CDR2 is ANQGSEA. Trimming left V 1 base short and J 2 bases short, with 11 bases between. The CDR3 is made up of 14 amino acids. The CDR3: CSVEGRMGNTEAFF. CDR3 nucleotides: TGCAGCGTTGAAGGTAGGATGGGTAACACTGAAGCTTTCTTT.

This sequence joins TRBV6-5 and TRBJ2-1; D remains unclear. V lost 7 bases, J lost 8 bases, and 18 bases lay in between. The CDR3 has 14 residues. Germline loops: CDR1 MNHEY, CDR2 SVGAGI. The CDR3 DNA reads as TGTGCCAGCACCCGGGTGGGTATTCGGGATGAGCAGTTCTTC. This translates into CASTRVGIRDEQFF.

V and J are TRBV6-2 or TRBV6-3 and TRBJ2-5; D not certain. V gave up 6 bases and J gave up 5 bases, with 13 bases separating them. CDR1 MNHEY and CDR2 SVGEGT come from the germline V gene. This CDR3 spans 13 amino acids. The CDR3 spells CASSPGRMETQYF. The CDR3 bases are TGTGCCAGCAGCCCAGGACGGATGGAGACCCAGTACTTC.